This T cell receptor beta chain was retrieved from a study of T cells in Graves' hyperthyroidism and ophthalmopathy. Clinical symptoms, serum thyroxine and TRAb, thyroid ultrasound and orbital computed tomography together formed the diagnostic basis. PBMCs were collected from a roughly 10 ml volume of fresh peripheral blood. Amplification yielded TCR beta CDR3 regions, with RNA transcripts as the source. The study used the HTBI primer set for a first-round RT-PCR of the TCR CDR3. MiXCR was run by TCRdb on the multiplex PCR reads, yielding one entry per CDR3 protein. The repertoire consists of approximately 330,000 distinct CDR3 sequences, with around 20% occurring once and the leading ten covering roughly 52%. Germline V gives CDR1 SGHDT, CDR2 YYEEEE. The CDR3 runs to 16 residues. Unmatched junction bases numbered 7, after V lost 4 bases and J lost 0 bases.

The chain has TRBV5-6 and TRBJ1-2; the match to TRBD1 covers 9 bases. This TCR derives from a woman in her fifties or sixties with Graves' hyperthyroidism. The specimen was blood. Here the CDR3 reads CASSLARDRANYGYTF. In DNA, the CDR3 is TGTGCCAGCAGCCTAGCCCGGGACAGGGCTAACTATGGCTACACCTTC.